These T cell receptor beta chains were read from a single sample in a study of response to subunit inactivated influenza vaccine. One entry per CDR3 protein results from TCRdb running MiXCR on the RT-PCR reads. The data contain some 800,000 distinct CDR3 sequences, 21% of them singletons. Sequenced material: PBMCs from blood, taken roughly 5 days after vaccination. All receptors come from a man aged 45-65 years who received an inactivated influenza vaccine. Each CDR3 is given with its conserved first and last residue.

v_call	j_call	cdr3_length	cdr3_aa
TRBV7-8	TRBJ2-2	18	CASSQGLADSPNTGELFF
TRBV6-5	TRBJ2-7	12	CASRAQDDEQYF
TRBV7-9	TRBJ2-2	13	CASSRGVAGELFF
TRBV30	TRBJ2-5	13	CAWSSGYQETQYF
TRBV29-1	TRBJ2-7	13	CSVGEDGPYEQYF
TRBV30	TRBJ1-1	14	CAWTPRQPNTEAFF
TRBV18	TRBJ2-1	13	CASSPPQGNEQFF
TRBV6-2/TRBV6-3	TRBJ1-1	15	CASSYFDPRSYEAFF
TRBV5-1	TRBJ2-5	14	CASSPNAGGRTQYF
TRBV10-3	TRBJ2-7	13	CAINQRPGYEQYF
TRBV12-3/TRBV12-4	TRBJ2-5	14	CASSAGTIQETQYF
TRBV4-1	TRBJ2-1	17	CASSRGLAGAIYDEQFF
TRBV12-3/TRBV12-4	TRBJ2-5	14	CASSPGTTQETQYF
TRBV7-2	TRBJ2-3	15	CASRARTGGRNTQYF
TRBV3-1	TRBJ2-1	12	CASRRQGNEQFF
TRBV29-1	TRBJ2-4	15	CSAKGQTLAKNIQYF
TRBV27	TRBJ2-7	13	CASSLRGRYEQYF
TRBV5-1	TRBJ2-7	15	CASSLGSGGFYEQYF
TRBV4-3	TRBJ2-7	15	CASSQVWDSSYEQYF
TRBV5-1	TRBJ1-1	15	CASSWGQGQDTEAFF
TRBV27	TRBJ1-5	14	CASSAGQGAQPQHF
TRBV7-2	TRBJ1-2	13	CASSLAQGMDYTF
TRBV7-9	TRBJ2-1	16	CASSLVGRTGGDEQFF
TRBV6-5	TRBJ2-7	15	CASSYVGQGTYEQYF
TRBV19	TRBJ1-1	15	CASSALTGTITEAFF
TRBV20-1	TRBJ2-5	15	CSPLSGGGGAETQYF
TRBV27	TRBJ1-2	15	CASSPRDLGVDGYTF
TRBV7-2	TRBJ2-1	12	CASSPTKNEQFF
TRBV29-1	TRBJ1-3	11	CSAGTGNTIYF
TRBV5-6	TRBJ1-1	15	CASSFGTGSGTEAFF
TRBV5-1	TRBJ2-7	12	CASRGDSYEQYF
TRBV28	TRBJ1-2	12	CASSIPPGGYTF
TRBV30	TRBJ2-3	14	CAWTLAGGSDTQYF
TRBV20-1	TRBJ2-3	14	CSARSAGAIDTQYF
TRBV7-9	TRBJ2-6	16	CASSSDTFSGANVLTF
TRBV7-3	TRBJ1-6	13	CASSQTGDSPLHF
TRBV7-7	TRBJ2-1	15	CASSPGTSKGNEQFF
TRBV20-1	TRBJ2-7	13	CSASWAGGQEQYF
TRBV12-3/TRBV12-4	TRBJ2-7	12	CASSLVRVEQYF
TRBV20-1	TRBJ1-2	15	CRGWDSQSSNYGYTF
TRBV7-9	TRBJ2-1	14	CASSIGLAGEEQFF
TRBV5-1	TRBJ2-5	13	CASSGGGLETQYF
TRBV20-1	TRBJ2-3	14	CSAITGSARDTQYF